The 14 T cell receptor beta chains listed next were all sequenced from one sample in a study of Graves' ophthalmopathy and Graves' hyperthyroidism. Transcripts of RNA were the source for amplifying TCR beta CDR3 regions. Amplification began with first-round RT-PCR using HTBI primers, then second-round multiplex PCR was performed. TCRdb re-called the multiplex PCR reads through MiXCR, storing one row per CDR3 protein. The sample has hundreds of thousands of distinct CDR3 sequences, about 38% seen once; the top ten hold around 3%. Sequencing was carried out using peripheral blood. Receptor source: an adult man with Graves' ophthalmopathy.

As regards this clonotype: This clone may be a read error of a much larger clone one base away. V gene TRBV7-3 combines with J gene TRBJ1-5; the D is unclear. The V end lost 9 bases, the J end lost 7 bases, and 10 bases lay between the germline ends. Germline-derived CDR1 and CDR2 are SGHTA and FQGTGA. CDR3 length: 11 residues. CDR3 sequence reads: CASRRRQPQHF. The CDR3 coding sequence is TGTGCCAGTAGGAGGCGACAGCCCCAGCATTTT.

This clonotype was seen at least ten times. The V gene is TRBV12-3 or TRBV12-4, the J gene TRBJ2-5, with a possible D match to TRBD1 (5 bases). The CDR3 has 14 residues. V was shortened by 5 bases and J by 5 bases, with 15 bases between the two germline ends. The CDR3 is CASSTLGRQETQYF. The CDR3 DNA reads as TGTGCCAGCAGTACCCTTGGACGACAGGAGACCCAGTACTTC.

With respect to this clonotype: The junction shows a germline mismatch at one end, possibly a read error. The chain employs TRBV12-3 or TRBV12-4 and TRBJ1-3; D gene unclear. The CDR3 has 15 amino acids. CDR3 bases: TGTGTCAGCAGTACCGGACCGAACTCTGGAAACACCATATATTTT. It specifies CVSSTGPNSGNTIYF.

V is TRBV2 and J is TRBJ2-3, with D possibly TRBD2 on 6 matching bases. Germline loops: CDR1 SNHLY, CDR2 FYNNEI. There are 14 residues in the CDR3. V lost 7 bases to trimming and J lost 2 bases, with 13 bases between them. CDR3 sequence: CASMVQLATDTQYF. DNA of the CDR3: TGTGCCAGCATGGTGCAACTAGCCACAGATACGCAGTATTTT.

This chain links TRBV12-3 or TRBV12-4 with TRBJ2-3; the D gene is possibly TRBD2 (6 bases). The CDR3 consists of 11 residues. The V end lost 8 bases, the J end lost 5 bases, and 8 bases lay between the germline ends. In nucleotides, the CDR3 is TGTGCCAGCCGGCGGGGAGATACGCAGTATTTT. It specifies CASRRGDTQYF.

The rearrangement uses TRBV5-1 and TRBJ2-5; D may be TRBD1 (5 bases). Trimming pared 3 bases from V and 4 bases from J, leaving 16 bases between. The V gene's germline CDR1 is SGHRS and CDR2 YFSETQ. This CDR3 contains 15 residues. The CDR3 here is CASSSNLGQGETQYF. CDR3 sequence (DNA): TGCGCCAGCAGCTCAAATCTGGGGCAGGGAGAGACCCAGTACTTC.

The chain links TRBV4-2 to TRBJ1-6; weak D call: TRBD1 (6 bases). Germline CDR1 reads LGHNA; CDR2 reads YNFKEQ. This CDR3 contains 18 residues. V lost 1 base, J lost 5 bases, and 18 bases lay in between. CDR3 bases: TGTGCCAGCAGCCAAGTTACCGGGGGACCAGGGGATAATTCACCCCTCCACTTT. Translation: CASSQVTGGPGDNSPLHF.

Note on this clonotype: Relative to the germline gene, one junction end is altered; a read error may explain this. The chain recombines TRBV9 with TRBJ1-5; 10 bases match TRBD1. CDR1 and CDR2 from the germline V gene are SGDLS and YYNGEE. The length of the CDR3 is 14 residues. The CDR3 spells CASSESGQGQPRHF. The CDR3 region has the DNA TGTGCCAGCAGCGAATCGGGACAGGGGCAGCCCCGGCATTTT.

This clonotype has only a few counts. V is TRBV7-2 and J is TRBJ1-4, with 7 positions matching TRBD1. The length of the CDR3 is 16 residues. Per the germline V gene, CDR1 is SGHTA and CDR2 is FQGNSA. V shed 5 bases, J shed 0 bases, and the junction held 6 bases outside the gene matches. CDR3 amino acids: CASSRQGRATNEKLFF. The CDR3, as DNA: TGTGCCAGCAGCCGACAGGGCCGGGCAACTAATGAAAAACTGTTTTTT.

This chain links TRBV9 with TRBJ2-3; D unclear. CDR3 length: 14 amino acids. Germline V gene sequence: CDR1 SGDLS, CDR2 YYNGEE. Trimming cost V 3 bases and J 0 bases, with 8 bases left between them. The CDR3 protein is CASSGRSSTDTQYF. In nucleotides, the CDR3 is TGTGCCAGCAGCGGGCGTTCTAGCACAGATACGCAGTATTTT.

This clonotype was seen repeatedly, ten times or more. The chain joins TRBV10-2 to TRBJ2-5, with TRBD2 matching over 13 bases. J lost 5 bases, V lost 10 bases, and 7 bases had no gene match. Germline CDR1 and CDR2: WSHSY and SAAADI. This CDR3 has 14 amino acids. The CDR3 loop is CATRTSGSGETQYF. In DNA, the CDR3 is TGCGCCACCCGGACTAGCGGGAGTGGGGAGACCCAGTACTTC.

Many counts were recorded for this clonotype. The chain recombines TRBV15 with TRBJ2-6, with unresolved D. Germline V CDR1 and CDR2: LNHNV, YYDKDF (reference sequence). Trimming took off 0 bases at V and 0 bases at J, with 3 bases between the two ends. This CDR3 region has 15 residues. This CDR3 is CATSRDNSGANVLTF. In DNA, the CDR3 is TGTGCCACCAGCAGAGATAACTCTGGGGCCAACGTCCTGACTTTC.

The CDR3 loop is CASSVGLVGNTIYF. The CDR3 DNA follows: TGTGCCAGCAGCGTAGGGCTTGTCGGGAACACCATATATTTT. The chain joins TRBV9 to TRBJ1-3; no reliable D call. The V gene lost 0 bases and the J gene lost 7 bases, with 11 bases spanning the gap. The germline gives CDR1 SGDLS, CDR2 YYNGEE. The CDR3 loop spans 14 amino acids.

This clonotype was picked up a small number of times. This chain connects TRBV7-9 to TRBJ2-3; 11 nucleotides match TRBD2. Looked up from germline, CDR1 is SEHNR and CDR2 is FQNEAQ (reference sequence). The V gene end was trimmed by 2 bases and the J gene end by 1 base; junction bases not matched to a gene: 5. The CDR3 has 17 amino acids. CDR3 coding DNA: TGTGCCAGCAGCTTACAGACTAGCGGGGAAGGCACAGATACGCAGTATTTT. Translated: CASSLQTSGEGTDTQYF. The full variable domain, with the rest looked up from reference TRBV7-9 and TRBJ2-3, is DTGVSQNPRHKITKRGQNVTFRCDPISEHNRLYWYRQTLGQGPEFLTYFQNEAQLEKSRLLSDRFSAERPKGSFSTLEIQRTEQGDSAMYLCASSLQTSGEGTDTQYFGPGTRLTVL.